The 8 T cell receptor beta chains presented below share a single source sample, sequenced in a study of low-dose radiotherapy and immunotherapy resistance in tumors. Primers used for first-strand cDNA, a TRAV- and TRBV-specific set, covered both alpha and beta chains. The authors ran 15 to 25 PCR cycles to amplify TCRs with a constant-region primer and V-primer adapter. TCRdb re-called the reads with MiXCR, one entry per CDR3 protein. The sample comprises roughly 100,000 distinct CDR3 sequences, under 25% of which are singletons, and 4.1% rests with the top ten. As for time point: after trial treatment. Treatment specified: LDRT plus nivolumab, ipilimumab, low-dose cyclophosphamide and aspirin (RACIN trial). This specimen was PBMCs, taken after low-dose radiotherapy plus immunotherapy. These receptor sequences come from a male donor with prostate cancer.

This clonotype was seen many times. The chain is built from TRBV5-1 and TRBJ2-7; TRBD1 or TRBD2 may be the D gene (6 bases each). Germline V gene sequence: CDR1 SGHRS, CDR2 YFSETQ. This CDR3 comprises 13 residues. The V and J ends lost 2 bases and 6 bases respectively, with 12 bases between them. Here the CDR3 reads CASSFLGGAEQYF. The CDR3 DNA reads as TGCGCCAGCAGCTTCCTCGGGGGCGCCGAGCAGTACTTC.

This clonotype has only a few counts. The J gene is TRBJ2-3, the V gene TRBV5-1, with D perhaps TRBD2 (5 bases). CDR3 length equals 13 residues. Per germline, CDR1 SGHRS and CDR2 YFSETQ. V dropped 4 bases and J dropped 5 bases, with 11 bases sitting between them. The CDR3 is CASSPGLGDTQYF. CDR3 coding DNA: TGCGCCAGCAGCCCCGGACTGGGAGATACGCAGTATTTT.

This clonotype was recorded at least ten times. The CDR3 nucleotides are TGTGCCAGCAGCCTCGACAGGGCGGGTTCACCCCTCCACTTT. It translates to CASSLDRAGSPLHF. The V call is TRBV6-6, the J call TRBJ1-6; TRBD1 matches 7 bases. The V and J ends lost 6 bases and 9 bases, in that order; junction bases with no gene match: 8. The CDR3 has 14 residues. Germline lookup yields CDR1 MNHNY and CDR2 SVGAGI (reference sequence).

The chain employs TRBV5-5 and TRBJ1-3; perhaps TRBD1 as D (5 bases). This CDR3 comprises 18 residues. Trimming removed 1 base at V and 0 bases at J, with 17 bases between. Germline lookup yields CDR1 SGHKS and CDR2 YYEKEE (reference sequence). CDR3 in DNA: TGTGCCAGCAGCTTGAAAAGTTTGACAGCAAGCTCTGGAAACACCATATATTTT. This encodes CASSLKSLTASSGNTIYF.

The chain employs TRBV12-3 or TRBV12-4 and TRBJ2-2; D possibly matches TRBD1 or TRBD2 (5 bases each). V lost 6 bases to trimming and J lost 6 bases, with 26 bases between them. This CDR3 is 18 amino acids long. The CDR3 DNA sequence: TGTGCCAGCAGCCACAGCCGGGAAGTAGGGGTCGTTGCCGGGGAGCTGTTTTTT. This encodes CASSHSREVGVVAGELFF.

This clonotype was picked up many times. Written as DNA, the CDR3 is TGTGCCATCACCGCCGGGGGGAGGGAAAAACTGTTTTTT. The encoded protein is CAITAGGREKLFF. The V call is TRBV10-3, the J call TRBJ1-4; D may be TRBD1 (5 bases). The V gene lost 7 bases and the J gene lost 8 bases, with 14 bases spanning the gap. The CDR3 runs to 13 residues. Germline V gene lookup returns CDR1 ENHRY and CDR2 SYGVKD.

This clonotype was seen at least ten times. The V and J genes are TRBV9 and TRBJ2-7; D might be TRBD1 or TRBD2, each matching 5 bases. The ends were cut back, 4 bases at V and 5 bases at J, with 13 bases in the middle. CDR1 and CDR2 (germline): SGDLS, YYNGEE. The CDR3 totals 13 residues. CDR3 sequence (DNA): TGTGCCAGCAGCCCCGGGGCTAACCACGAGCAGTACTTC. Its protein product is CASSPGANHEQYF.

This clonotype was picked up many times. CDR3 coding DNA: TGTGCCAGCAGCCAAGCAACGTCCCGAGGGGATACGCAGTATTTT. Encoded protein: CASSQATSRGDTQYF. The V call is TRBV3-1, the J call TRBJ2-3; a weak D match, TRBD2 (5 bases). The CDR3 totals 15 residues. Per the germline V gene, CDR1 is LGHDT and CDR2 is YNNKEL (reference sequence). Trimming took off 1 base at V and 6 bases at J, with 14 bases between the two ends.